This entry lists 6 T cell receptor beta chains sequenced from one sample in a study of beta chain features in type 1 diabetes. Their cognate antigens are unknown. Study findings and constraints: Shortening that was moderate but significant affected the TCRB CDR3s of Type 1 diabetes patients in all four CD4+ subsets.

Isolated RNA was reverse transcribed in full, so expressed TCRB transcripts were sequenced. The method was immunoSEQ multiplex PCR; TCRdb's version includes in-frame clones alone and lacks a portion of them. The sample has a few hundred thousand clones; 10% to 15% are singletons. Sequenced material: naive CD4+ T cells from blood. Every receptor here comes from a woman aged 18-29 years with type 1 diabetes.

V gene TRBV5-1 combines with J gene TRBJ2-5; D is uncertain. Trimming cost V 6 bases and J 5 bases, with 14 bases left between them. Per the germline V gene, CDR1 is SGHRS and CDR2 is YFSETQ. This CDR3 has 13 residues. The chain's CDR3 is CASNPVSRETQYF. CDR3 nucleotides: TGCGCCAGCAACCCGGTGTCACGGGAGACCCAGTACTTC.

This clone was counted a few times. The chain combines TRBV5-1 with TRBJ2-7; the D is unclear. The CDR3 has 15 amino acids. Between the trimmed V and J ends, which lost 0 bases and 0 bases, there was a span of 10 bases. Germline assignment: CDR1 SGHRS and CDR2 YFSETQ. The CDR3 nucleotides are TGCGCCAGCAGCTTGGAGTTTGGTAGCTCCTACGAGCAGTACTTC. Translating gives CASSLEFGSSYEQYF.

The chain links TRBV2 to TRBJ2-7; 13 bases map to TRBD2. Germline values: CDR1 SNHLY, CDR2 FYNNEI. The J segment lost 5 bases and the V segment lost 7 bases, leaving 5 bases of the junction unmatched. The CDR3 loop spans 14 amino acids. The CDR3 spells CASTGLAGVNEQYF. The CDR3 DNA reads TGTGCCAGCACCGGACTAGCGGGAGTGAACGAGCAGTACTTC.

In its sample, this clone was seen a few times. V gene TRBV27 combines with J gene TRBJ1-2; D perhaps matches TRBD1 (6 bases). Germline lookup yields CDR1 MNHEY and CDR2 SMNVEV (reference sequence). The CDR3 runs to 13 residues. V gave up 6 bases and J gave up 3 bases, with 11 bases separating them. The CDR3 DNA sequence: TGTGCCAGCAGCACAGGGTTGGACTATGGCTACACCTTC. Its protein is CASSTGLDYGYTF.

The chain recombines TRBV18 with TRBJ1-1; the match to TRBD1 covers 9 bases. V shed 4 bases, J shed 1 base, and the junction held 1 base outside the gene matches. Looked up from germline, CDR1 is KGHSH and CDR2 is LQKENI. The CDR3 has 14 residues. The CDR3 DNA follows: TGTGCCAGCTCACGGACAGGGGAGAACACTGAAGCTTTCTTT. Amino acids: CASSRTGENTEAFF.

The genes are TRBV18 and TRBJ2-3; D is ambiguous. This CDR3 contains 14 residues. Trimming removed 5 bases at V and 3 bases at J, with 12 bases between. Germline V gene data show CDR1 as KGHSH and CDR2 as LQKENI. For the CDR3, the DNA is TGTGCCAGCTCAAGTATTCGTCGGACAGATACGCAGTATTTT. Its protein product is CASSSIRRTDTQYF.